These 20 T cell receptor beta chains were sequenced from one sample in a study of blood T cell repertoires in COVID-19 (dated by TCRdb to about 2020). Libraries were built with the immunoSEQ multiplex PCR assay. TCRdb's version of the immuneACCESS table is confined to in-frame rearrangements and falls short of the full clone set. An unresolved V gene accounts for under half of the shortfall where checked; the remainder is of unknown origin. For this sample there are 150,000 to 200,000 clones; around 85% appear just once. The ten top clones hold around a sixth of the sample. Sequenced material: peripheral blood. The receptors were sampled from a person between 65 and 80 years old with COVID-19, enrolled during active disease.

The chain combines TRBV4-3 with TRBJ2-7; 8 nucleotides agree with TRBD2. Germline CDR1 and CDR2: LGHNA and YSLEER. This CDR3 has 15 residues. V was clipped by 2 bases and J by 6 bases; unmatched bases: 9. The CDR3 protein is CASSQSGGVVGEQYF. Written as DNA, the CDR3 is TGCGCCAGCAGCCAATCCGGGGGGGTAGTAGGCGAGCAGTACTTC.

The chain uses TRBV7-8 and TRBJ1-4; 10 bases are a match to TRBD1. This CDR3 is 19 amino acids long. From germline, CDR1 is SGHVS and CDR2 FQNEAQ. Germline trimming cut 5 bases from V and 8 bases from J; bases unmatched to any gene: 20. The CDR3 nucleotides are TGTGCCAGCAGCCCTTCCGTGACAGGGGGCGCTTCTCGTATCGAAAAACTGTTTTTT. Translated: CASSPSVTGGASRIEKLFF.

The chain couples TRBV7-2 to TRBJ1-2; weak D call: TRBD1 (5 bases). This CDR3 is 14 amino acids long. Germline assignment: CDR1 SGHTA and CDR2 FQGNSA. Trimming shortened V by 3 bases and J by 8 bases, and 16 bases separated the two germline ends. In nucleotides, the CDR3 is TGTGCCAGCAGCTTGGAGCGGGACCTGGGAGGCTACACCTTC. Translation: CASSLERDLGGYTF.

The rearrangement uses TRBV7-2 and TRBJ2-1, with TRBD1 matching over 9 bases. The J segment lost 1 base and the V segment lost 5 bases, leaving 6 bases of the junction unmatched. In germline, CDR1 is SGHTA, CDR2 FQGNSA. This CDR3 comprises 16 residues. The CDR3 nucleotides read TGTGCCAGCAGCGAAGCCGGGACAGGGTCCTACAATGAGCAGTTCTTC. The encoded protein is CASSEAGTGSYNEQFF.

This rearrangement joins TRBV7-2 to TRBJ2-7; 8 positions match TRBD1. Trimming at V came to 4 bases and at J to 2 bases, leaving 7 bases not matched to a gene. The CDR3 is 15 residues long. The V gene's germline CDR1 is SGHTA and CDR2 FQGNSA. For the CDR3, the DNA is TGTGCCAGCAGCTCAGCCGGGACAGGACCCTACGAGCAGTACTTC. This translates into CASSSAGTGPYEQYF.

Only a few counts were recorded for this clone. The chain has TRBV6-1 and TRBJ1-2; unclear D gene. Germline V CDR1 and CDR2: MNHNS, SASEGT. This CDR3 is 15 amino acids long. V dropped 1 base and J dropped 4 bases, with 13 bases sitting between them. Written as DNA, the CDR3 is TGTGCCAGCAGTGAAGTGAGTCGAGGGATCTATGGCTACACCTTC. It is translated as CASSEVSRGIYGYTF.

The rearrangement uses TRBV19 and TRBJ1-2; 10 positions match TRBD1. Trimming at V came to 8 bases and at J to 7 bases, leaving 1 base not matched to a gene. The CDR3 is 11 amino acids. Looked up from germline, CDR1 is LNHDA and CDR2 is SQIVND (reference sequence). The CDR3 sequence is CASRTGGGYTF. CDR3 DNA: TGTGCCAGTCGGACAGGGGGTGGCTACACCTTC.

Note on this clone: A read error may account for a junction end that differs from germline. V gene TRBV11-2 combines with J gene TRBJ1-2; 8 bases line up with TRBD1. The CDR3 is made up of 16 amino acids. From germline, CDR1 is SGHAT and CDR2 FQNNGV. The DNA for the CDR3 is TGTGCCAGCAGCCCTGGGCTTCAGGGGGCATACTACGGCTACACCTTC. Its protein is CASSPGLQGAYYGYTF. Supplemented by reference TRBV11-2 and TRBJ1-2, the full variable domain reads EAGVAQSPRYKIIEKRQSVAFWCNPISGHATLYWYQQILGQGPKLLIQFQNNGVVDDSQLPKDRFSAERLKGVDSTLKIQPAKLEDSAVYLCASSPGLQGAYYGYTFGSGTRLTVV.

CDR3 loop: CASSEADNRYQPQHF. In DNA, the CDR3 is TGTGCCAGCAGTGAAGCCGACAACCGATATCAGCCCCAGCATTTT. V and J are TRBV25-1 and TRBJ1-5; D unresolved. Trimming stripped 2 bases from V and 5 bases from J, with 13 bases between. The CDR3 spans 15 residues. Per the germline V gene, CDR1 is MGHDK and CDR2 is SYGVNS.

CDR3 DNA sequence: TGTGCCAGCAGGCGGGACGGGGTGAGCGAGCAGTACTTC. This sequence encodes CASRRDGVSEQYF. The V call is TRBV6-5, the J call TRBJ2-7; a weak D match, TRBD2 (6 bases). The CDR3 is made up of 13 amino acids. Trimming pared 6 bases from V and 6 bases from J, leaving 15 bases between. Germline V gene data show CDR1 as MNHEY and CDR2 as SVGAGI.

This clone was seen once. CDR3 sequence reads: CASSRNRAGGETQYF. In nucleotides, the CDR3 is TGTGCCAGCAGCCGAAATCGAGCGGGAGGCGAGACCCAGTACTTC. The chain couples TRBV6-2 or TRBV6-3 to TRBJ2-5, with 9 bases identical to TRBD2. There are 15 residues in the CDR3. Germline CDR1 MNHEY, CDR2 SVGEGT. J was trimmed by 5 bases and V by 6 bases; bases with no gene match: 10.

This clone was detected a few times. The CDR3 is CASSPTSGKSYEQYF. The CDR3 DNA reads TGTGCCAGCAGCCCGACTAGCGGGAAGTCCTACGAGCAGTACTTC. The chain employs TRBV5-4 and TRBJ2-7, with 11 positions matching TRBD2. After removal of 4 bases from V and 1 base from J, the junction contained 4 bases not matched to a gene. This CDR3 has 15 residues. Germline V gives CDR1 SGHNT, CDR2 YYREEE (reference sequence).

This clone was recorded only once. The genes are TRBV24-1 and TRBJ2-5; no firm D call. This CDR3 is built from 14 residues. V lost 7 bases, J lost 3 bases, and 14 bases lay in between. Germline loops: CDR1 KGHDR, CDR2 SFDVKD. CDR3 region: CATSDPGPKETQYF. The CDR3 DNA is TGTGCCACCAGCGACCCAGGCCCTAAAGAGACCCAGTACTTC.

This rearrangement joins TRBV21-1 to TRBJ1-5; TRBD1, as called in the table, went unchecked against the DNA. TRBV21-1 is labeled a pseudogene. The CDR3 runs 12 residues. In nucleotides, the CDR3 is TGTGCCAGCAGCGGGCTCCATCAGCCCCAGCATTTT. Protein sequence: CASSGLHQPQHF.

This clone was picked up many times. The V and J genes are TRBV6-5 and TRBJ2-5; maybe TRBD1 (6 bases). This CDR3 contains 15 residues. V dropped 6 bases and J dropped 1 base, with 15 bases sitting between them. Germline V gene sequence: CDR1 MNHEY, CDR2 SVGAGI. The CDR3 protein is CASSGIWTAQETQYF. DNA for the CDR3: TGTGCCAGCAGCGGCATTTGGACAGCCCAAGAGACCCAGTACTTC.

The chain has TRBV18 and TRBJ1-1; a weak D match, TRBD1 (5 bases). Germline CDR1 reads KGHSH; CDR2 reads LQKENI. The CDR3 length is 15 residues. V was cut by 0 bases and J by 3 bases, with 11 bases left in between. In nucleotides, the CDR3 is TGTGCCAGCTCACCACCGATGACCAGGGACACTGAAGCTTTCTTT. Translating it yields CASSPPMTRDTEAFF. The full variable domain, rest sourced from reference TRBV18 and TRBJ1-1, is NAGVMQNPRHLVRRRGQEARLRCSPMKGHSHVYWYRQLPEEGLKFMVYLQKENIIDESGMPKERFSAEFPKEGPSILRIQQVVRGDSAAYFCASSPPMTRDTEAFFGQGTRLTVV.

The chain uses TRBV6-2 or TRBV6-3 and TRBJ2-1; 11 bases fit TRBD2. The CDR3 contains 16 residues. V lost 5 bases to trimming and J lost 7 bases; unmatched junction nucleotides: 10. Germline CDR1 and CDR2: MNHEY and SVGEGT. The chain's CDR3 is CASSRSLAGAKNEQFF. The CDR3 DNA reads TGTGCCAGCAGTAGGTCACTAGCGGGGGCGAAGAATGAGCAGTTCTTC.

This rearrangement joins TRBV6-2 or TRBV6-3 to TRBJ1-2; TRBD1 is a possible D gene (6 bases). V lost 4 bases and J 4 bases, leaving 16 bases between the germline ends. This CDR3 has 15 residues. The germline gives CDR1 MNHEY, CDR2 SVGEGT. The CDR3 DNA sequence: TGTGCCAGCAGTTTCAACCCTCGGACAGCCTATGGCTACACCTTC. Translation gives CASSFNPRTAYGYTF.

The genes are TRBV2 and TRBJ2-1; 8 positions agree with TRBD2. Germline CDR1 SNHLY, CDR2 FYNNEI. This CDR3 region has 14 residues. After removal of 10 bases from V and 5 bases from J, the junction contained 10 bases not matched to a gene. The CDR3 bases are TGTGCCACCTCCCGAGTCGGGGGGGACAATGAGCAGTTCTTC. It codes for CATSRVGGDNEQFF.

The chain uses TRBV5-5 and TRBJ2-1; 12 positions agree with TRBD2. CDR1 and CDR2 (germline): SGHKS, YYEKEE (reference sequence). This CDR3 is 18 amino acids long. V gave up 3 bases and J gave up 5 bases; unmatched junction bases: 12. CDR3 region: CASSYKSGTSGPNNEQFF. The CDR3 DNA is TGTGCCAGCAGCTACAAATCCGGGACTAGCGGGCCGAACAATGAGCAGTTCTTC.